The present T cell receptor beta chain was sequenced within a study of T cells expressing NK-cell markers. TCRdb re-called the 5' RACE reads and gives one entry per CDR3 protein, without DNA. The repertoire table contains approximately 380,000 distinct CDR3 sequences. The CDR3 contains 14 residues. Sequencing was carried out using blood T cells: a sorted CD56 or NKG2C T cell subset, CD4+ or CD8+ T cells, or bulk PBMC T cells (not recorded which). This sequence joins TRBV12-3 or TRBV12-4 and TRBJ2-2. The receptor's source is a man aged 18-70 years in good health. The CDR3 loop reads CASRRQAGTGELFF.